What follows are 30 T cell receptor beta chains derived from one specimen sequenced in a study of T cell responses to AZD1222 COVID-19 vaccine. Generated by immunoSEQ multiplex PCR, the TCRdb table keeps only in-frame clones and is missing some. The profile shows 98,000 or so clones, approximately 90% of them singletons. The sample here was peripheral blood, taken on day 0 of AZD1222 vaccination. These receptors came from an adult in good health.

The chain couples TRBV6-4 to TRBJ1-2; D might be TRBD1 (6 bases). CDR1 and CDR2 (germline): MRHNA, SNTAGT. This CDR3 has 13 residues. V dropped 6 bases and J dropped 0 bases, with 8 bases sitting between them. For the CDR3, the DNA is TGTGCCAGCAGAGGGGGGTCTAACTATGGCTACACCTTC. This sequence encodes CASRGGSNYGYTF.

The rearrangement links TRBV29-1 to TRBJ1-2, with TRBD1 matching 9 bases. J lost 0 bases, V lost 7 bases, and 3 bases had no gene match. Germline V gives CDR1 SQVTM, CDR2 ANQGSEA. The CDR3 consists of 13 residues. The CDR3 DNA sequence: TGCAGCGCAGGGGACAGGGCTAACTATGGCTACACCTTC. It codes for CSAGDRANYGYTF.

Points on this clone: The conserved phenylalanine or tryptophan is not found at the CDR3 terminus, so this likely reflects a read error. The chain employs TRBV19 and TRBJ1-6, with D possibly TRBD1 on 6 matching bases. Trimming cost V 3 bases and J 7 bases, with 10 bases left between them. Germline values: CDR1 LNHDA, CDR2 SQIVND (reference sequence). The CDR3 sequence is 14 residues long. CDR3 residues: CASSIRGENSPLHL. Written as DNA, the CDR3 is TGTGCCAGTAGTATTAGGGGGGAGAATTCACCCCTCCACCTT.

The rearrangement joins TRBV7-3 to TRBJ1-3; D perhaps matches TRBD1 (5 bases). V was cut by 2 bases and J by 4 bases, with 15 bases left in between. The CDR3 contains 16 residues. Germline values: CDR1 SGHTA, CDR2 FQGTGA. Here the CDR3 DNA reads TGTGCCAGCAGCTTACTTCCCGGGGCTCGGGGAAACACCATATATTTT. Translation gives CASSLLPGARGNTIYF. The complete variable domain, with remaining parts taken from reference TRBV7-3 and TRBJ1-3, reads GAGVSQTPSNKVTEKGKYVELRCDPISGHTALYWYRQSLGQGPEFLIYFQGTGAADDSGLPNDRFFAVRPEGSVSTLKIQRTERGDSAVYLCASSLLPGARGNTIYFGEGSWLTVV.

The rearrangement uses TRBV6-2 or TRBV6-3 and TRBJ2-5; the D gene could be TRBD1 or TRBD2 (5 bases each). CDR3 length: 16 amino acids. CDR1 is MNHEY and CDR2 is SVGEGT in the germline V gene. V was cut by 6 bases and J by 2 bases, with 19 bases left in between. CDR3 loop: CASSRGLVGEQETQYF. The CDR3 DNA sequence: TGTGCCAGCAGCCGCGGGCTAGTGGGGGAGCAAGAGACCCAGTACTTC.

This chain connects TRBV25-1 to TRBJ1-2; D gene ambiguous. CDR3 size: 14 residues. The V gene's germline CDR1 is MGHDK and CDR2 SYGVNS. Trimming took off 3 bases at V and 2 bases at J, with 10 bases between the two ends. The CDR3 DNA reads as TGTGCCAGCAGTGAGGCAGGCAGCAACTATGGCTACACCTTC. Its protein is CASSEAGSNYGYTF.

The chain couples TRBV19 to TRBJ2-5, with D unresolved. CDR3 length: 14 amino acids. The V end was cut by 6 bases, the J end by 3 bases, with 14 bases between. Germline CDR1 is LNHDA and CDR2 is SQIVND (reference sequence). This CDR3 is CASSDLRTKETQYF. CDR3 DNA: TGTGCCAGTAGCGACCTACGGACGAAAGAGACCCAGTACTTC.

The chain links TRBV7-8 to TRBJ2-2; TRBD2 agrees at 7 bases. Germline CDR1 is SGHVS and CDR2 is FQNEAQ. The J segment lost 5 bases and the V segment lost 0 bases, leaving 12 bases of the junction unmatched. CDR3 size: 18 residues. The CDR3 DNA reads TGTGCCAGCAGCTTAGCGCTTGTGGGGGGGACCTCTACCGGGGAGCTGTTTTTT. It codes for CASSLALVGGTSTGELFF.

J is TRBJ1-2 and V is TRBV6-5; D uncertain. The CDR3 totals 12 residues. Germline CDR1 is MNHEY and CDR2 is SVGAGI. V lost 5 bases and J lost 5, with 9 bases in between. CDR3 sequence: CASSTEIYGYTF. DNA for the CDR3: TGTGCCAGCAGTACAGAAATTTATGGCTACACCTTC.

The chain links TRBV7-6 to TRBJ2-5; D is perhaps TRBD2 (6 bases). V was trimmed by 7 bases and J by 5 bases, leaving 20 bases between them. CDR3 length: 15 residues. CDR1 SGHVS and CDR2 FNYEAQ come from the germline V gene. The DNA of the CDR3 is TGTGCCAGCACCCTTCTAGCGAGGGGATGGGAGACCCAGTACTTC. Translating gives CASTLLARGWETQYF. The whole variable domain, remainder taken from reference TRBV7-6 and TRBJ2-5, is GAGVSQSPRYKVTKRGQDVALRCDPISGHVSLYWYRQALGQGPEFLTYFNYEAQQDKSGLPNDRFSAERPEGSISTLTIQRTEQRDSAMYRCASTLLARGWETQYFGPGTRLLVL.

The V call is TRBV12-3 or TRBV12-4, the J call TRBJ1-2; D unclear. The CDR3 is 13 amino acids. Trimming removed 5 bases at V and 1 base at J, with 8 bases between. The CDR3 reads CASSLRVNYGYTF. DNA of the CDR3: TGTGCCAGCAGTCTGAGGGTTAACTATGGCTACACCTTC.

This clone was counted only a few times. The chain combines TRBV2 with TRBJ1-5, with 7 bases aligning to TRBD1. The V and J ends lost 5 bases and 1 base, in that order; junction bases with no gene match: 8. The CDR3 is made up of 16 amino acids. Germline V lookup: CDR1 SNHLY, CDR2 FYNNEI. The CDR3 DNA reads as TGTGCCAGCAGTAAAGGGGGCAGGTGGAGCAATCAGCCCCAGCATTTT. Protein: CASSKGGRWSNQPQHF.

V and J are TRBV11-2 and TRBJ2-5; tentatively, D is TRBD1 or TRBD2 (6 bases each). The CDR3 covers 15 residues. V shed 5 bases and J shed 5 bases, with 18 bases lying between them. Germline-derived CDR1 and CDR2 are SGHAT and FQNNGV. CDR3 region: CASSPGGGYGETQYF. The CDR3 bases are TGTGCCAGCAGCCCAGGAGGGGGGTACGGGGAGACCCAGTACTTC.

This clone was seen only a few times. The V gene is TRBV6-2 or TRBV6-3, the J gene TRBJ1-1; D is possibly TRBD1 (5 bases). The length of the CDR3 is 14 residues. Germline V lookup: CDR1 MNHEY, CDR2 SVGEGT. V shed 2 bases and J shed 5 bases, with 12 bases lying between them. The CDR3 protein is CASSYRGLGTEAFF. CDR3 sequence (DNA): TGTGCCAGCAGTTACCGGGGGTTGGGGACTGAAGCTTTCTTT.

The sample holds a few counts of this clone. The chain uses TRBV18 and TRBJ2-7; perhaps TRBD1 as D (6 bases). This CDR3 spans 14 amino acids. Germline CDR1 reads KGHSH; CDR2 reads LQKENI. The V end lost 5 bases, the J end lost 2 bases, and 13 bases lay between the germline ends. CDR3 in amino acids: CASSVGAMTYEQYF. CDR3 DNA: TGTGCCAGCTCAGTGGGGGCGATGACCTACGAGCAGTACTTC.

The gene calls are TRBV3-1 (or the pseudogene TRBV3-2) and TRBJ1-1, with D possibly matching TRBD1 (5 bases). The CDR3 length is 16 residues. V gave up 2 bases and J gave up 0 bases, with 13 bases separating them. Germline V gives CDR1 LGHDT, CDR2 YNNKEL (reference sequence). The CDR3 spells CASSQRRTNMNTEAFF. For the CDR3, the DNA is TGTGCCAGCAGCCAAAGAAGGACAAACATGAACACTGAAGCTTTCTTT.

The chain carries TRBV7-9 and TRBJ2-1; TRBD2 matches 8 bases. Germline-derived CDR1 and CDR2 are SEHNR and FQNEAQ (reference sequence). The V and J ends lost 4 bases and 9 bases, in that order; junction bases with no gene match: 8. This CDR3 comprises 14 residues. In DNA, the CDR3 is TGTGCCAGCAGCTCCCCGGGACTAGTGACTGAGCAGTTCTTC. It specifies CASSSPGLVTEQFF.

The chain has TRBV29-1 and TRBJ1-4; 8 positions agree with TRBD1. Germline CDR1 is SQVTM and CDR2 is ANQGSEA. V lost 5 bases to trimming and J lost 10 bases; unmatched junction nucleotides: 3. CDR3 length: 11 residues. The CDR3 nucleotides read TGCAGCGTTCAAACAGGGGGAAAACTGTTTTTT. Translating it yields CSVQTGGKLFF.

This chain links TRBV14 with TRBJ2-1, with D uncertain. The germline V gene encodes CDR1 SGHDN and CDR2 FVKESK. The CDR3 spans 15 residues. Between the trimmed V and J ends, which lost 1 base and 9 bases, there was a span of 16 bases. The CDR3 DNA is TGTGCCAGCAGCCAAGTAGTCTCCGTCGTTGGTGAGCAGTTCTTC. It specifies CASSQVVSVVGEQFF.

This clone was seen just once. The chain uses TRBV13 and TRBJ2-5, with D hard to call. The CDR3 runs to 14 residues. The ends were cut back, 5 bases at V and 0 bases at J, with 10 bases in the middle. From germline, CDR1 is PRHDT and CDR2 FYEKMQ (reference sequence). In DNA, the CDR3 is TGTGCCAGCAGCCACCAACCATACCAAGAGACCCAGTACTTC. Translating gives CASSHQPYQETQYF.

This chain connects TRBV27 to TRBJ1-5; D is perhaps TRBD1 (6 bases). Germline loops: CDR1 MNHEY, CDR2 SMNVEV (reference sequence). The V and J ends lost 1 base and 4 bases respectively, with 14 bases between them. This CDR3 contains 16 residues. CDR3 coding DNA: TGTGCCAGCAGTTTATGGGCCCAAGGGGGAAATCAGCCCCAGCATTTT. Encoded protein: CASSLWAQGGNQPQHF.

The chain is built from TRBV6-5 and TRBJ1-2; no reliable D call. The germline V and J ends were trimmed by 8 bases and 6 bases, with 7 bases remaining between them. Germline CDR1 MNHEY, CDR2 SVGAGI. The CDR3 consists of 10 residues. CDR3 sequence reads: CASHRDGYTF. In DNA form, the CDR3 reads TGTGCCAGCCATCGGGATGGCTACACCTTC.

The chain is built from TRBV19 and TRBJ1-1; D unclear. The V gene lost 3 bases and the J gene lost 4 bases, with 12 bases spanning the gap. Germline lookup yields CDR1 LNHDA and CDR2 SQIVND (reference sequence). The CDR3 spans 14 residues. The DNA for the CDR3 is TGTGCCAGTAGTATTATCCCGGCAGCCACTGAAGCTTTCTTT. This sequence encodes CASSIIPAATEAFF.

The chain carries TRBV2 and TRBJ1-1; 7 nucleotides agree with TRBD1. The CDR3 length is 14 residues. The V gene's germline CDR1 is SNHLY and CDR2 FYNNEI. V shed 2 bases, J shed 1 base, and the junction held 1 base outside the gene matches. Here the CDR3 DNA reads TGTGCCAGCAGTGAACAGGGGGGGAACACTGAAGCTTTCTTT. It specifies CASSEQGGNTEAFF. The whole variable domain, remainder taken from reference TRBV2 and TRBJ1-1, is EPEVTQTPSHQVTQMGQEVILRCVPISNHLYFYWYRQILGQKVEFLVSFYNNEISEKSEIFDDQFSVERPDGSNFTLKIRSTKLEDSAMYFCASSEQGGNTEAFFGQGTRLTVV.

A single count supports this clone. V and J are TRBV21-1 and TRBJ1-5; the D call TRBD1 from the table was never checked on the DNA. TRBV21-1 has pseudogene status. The CDR3 runs to 14 residues. The CDR3 DNA reads as TGTGCCAGCAGCATAGACAGGGTAAGGCAGCCCCAGCATTTT. Translation gives CASSIDRVRQPQHF.

The chain uses TRBV10-1 and TRBJ1-2; 9 bases are shared with TRBD1. V trimming: 2 bases; J trimming: 3 bases; junction bases outside the gene matches: 7. The CDR3 totals 16 residues. Germline CDR1 reads WNHNN; CDR2 reads SYGVQD (reference sequence). The CDR3 loop reads CASSEETGGNYYGYTF. CDR3 nucleotide sequence: TGCGCCAGCAGTGAGGAGACAGGGGGAAATTACTATGGCTACACCTTC.

On this clone itself: The conserved phenylalanine or tryptophan normally closing the CDR3 is absent here, so this likely arose from a read error. The gene calls are TRBV3-1 (or the pseudogene TRBV3-2) and TRBJ1-6, with D unclear. This CDR3 is 15 amino acids long. Trimming took 4 bases from V and 3 from J, leaving 10 bases between them. CDR1 LGHDT and CDR2 YNNKEL come from the germline V gene (reference sequence). CDR3 residues: CASSPRSSYNSPLHL. CDR3 sequence (DNA): TGTGCCAGCAGCCCCCGGAGCAGCTATAATTCACCCCTCCACCTT.

The chain links TRBV19 to TRBJ2-7, with TRBD1 matching over 9 bases. V lost 9 bases to trimming and J lost 3 bases; unmatched junction nucleotides: 9. The CDR3 is made up of 14 amino acids. In germline, CDR1 is LNHDA, CDR2 SQIVND (reference sequence). The CDR3 DNA is TGTGCCAGGGGGTCCGGGACAGGGTGCTACGAGCAGTACTTC. This gives the protein CARGSGTGCYEQYF.

This clone was seen only once. The rearrangement uses TRBV15 and TRBJ1-6, with a weak D call TRBD1 (5 bases). V was shortened by 0 bases and J by 0 bases, with 15 bases between the two germline ends. Germline-derived CDR1 and CDR2 are LNHNV and YYDKDF (reference sequence). The CDR3 is 19 residues long. CDR3 residues: CATSRDRGSQSSYNSPLHF. Here the CDR3 DNA reads TGTGCCACCAGCAGAGATCGGGGCTCTCAAAGCTCCTATAATTCACCCCTCCACTTT.

The chain employs TRBV15 and TRBJ1-2; D unclear. Trimming pared 0 bases from V and 2 bases from J, leaving 10 bases between. Germline CDR1 reads LNHNV; CDR2 reads YYDKDF (reference sequence). This CDR3 contains 15 residues. Here the CDR3 reads CATSRDLSKNYGYTF. The DNA of the CDR3 is TGTGCCACCAGCAGAGATCTATCCAAAAACTATGGCTACACCTTC.